Below are 32 T cell receptor beta chains sequenced from a single sample in a study of cytomegalovirus exposure and HLA in healthy donors. Use of 60 Vbeta and 13 Jbeta primers characterized the PCR. The protocol was immunoSEQ multiplex PCR, while the TCRdb copy is restricted to in-frame clones and leaves out a portion. The sample gives some 150,000 clones, nearly 10% of which show up once; less than 2% is in the top ten. The material sequenced was PBMCs. The receptors were sampled from a man in his fifties or sixties in good health and CMV-seronegative.

This clone was counted only a few times. The V gene is TRBV5-1, the J gene TRBJ1-2; tentative D call: TRBD1 (6 bases). Trimming left V 4 bases short and J 7 bases short, with 20 bases between. Looked up from germline, CDR1 is SGHRS and CDR2 is YFSETQ. The CDR3 sequence is 15 residues long. This CDR3 is CASSGGRGRETGYTF. The CDR3 region has the DNA TGCGCCAGCAGCGGGGGGCGGGGGCGCGAGACTGGCTACACCTTC.

In this sample, this clone turned up a few times. V is TRBV2 and J is TRBJ1-2; a weak D match, TRBD1 (6 bases). Trimming cost V 3 bases and J 0 bases, with 11 bases left between them. CDR1 and CDR2 from the germline V gene are SNHLY and FYNNEI. This CDR3 is built from 15 residues. As DNA, the CDR3 is TGTGCCAGCAGTGAGGGCAGGGGCGCTAACTATGGCTACACCTTC. It specifies CASSEGRGANYGYTF.

A note on this clone: This same CDR3 is encoded by further DNA sequences in the sample. The rearrangement links TRBV13 to TRBJ1-3; 10 bases match TRBD1. CDR3 length: 17 residues. V was clipped by 7 bases and J by 0 bases; unmatched bases: 9. Germline CDR1 reads PRHDT; CDR2 reads FYEKMQ (reference sequence). In DNA, the CDR3 is TGTGCCAGCACCTCCGGGACAGGGGCCCCCTCTGGAAACACCATATATTTT. Translation: CASTSGTGAPSGNTIYF.

This clone showed up just a few times. Germline is not matched at one junction end, which may reflect a read error. The genes are TRBV7-7 and TRBJ2-1; 11 bases fit TRBD2. The CDR3 loop spans 15 amino acids. The germline V gene encodes CDR1 SSHAT and CDR2 FNYEAQ (reference sequence). The CDR3 DNA reads TGTGCTAGCAGCTTATTAGCGGGGGGGGGTAATGAGCAGTTCTTC. Residues: CASSLLAGGGNEQFF.

The rearrangement uses TRBV5-6 and TRBJ2-1; TRBD2 matches at 11 bases. The CDR3 sequence is 15 residues long. V gave up 3 bases and J gave up 7 bases; unmatched junction bases: 6. The germline V gene encodes CDR1 SGHDT and CDR2 YYEEEE. The CDR3 DNA is TGTGCCAGCAGCTCAACTAGCGGGAGAGGTAATGAGCAGTTCTTC. This translates into CASSSTSGRGNEQFF. Looking up the rest from reference TRBV5-6 and TRBJ2-1 gives the full variable domain: DAGVTQSPTHLIKTRGQQVTLRCSPKSGHDTVSWYQQALGQGPQFIFQYYEEEERQRGNFPDRFSGHQFPNYSSELNVNALLLGDSALYLCASSSTSGRGNEQFFGPGTRLTVL.

The chain recombines TRBV6-6 with TRBJ2-7, with 7 bases matching TRBD1. The CDR3 runs 14 residues. Per the germline V gene, CDR1 is MNHNY and CDR2 is SVGAGI (reference sequence). Trimming at V came to 8 bases and at J to 1 base, leaving 8 bases not matched to a gene. CDR3 loop: CASQTGQPSYEQYF. CDR3 coding DNA: TGTGCCAGCCAAACGGGACAGCCTTCCTACGAGCAGTACTTC.

The chain joins TRBV2 to TRBJ2-5, with 11 bases lining up with TRBD2. Germline trimming cut 6 bases from V and 4 bases from J; bases unmatched to any gene: 7. Germline V gene data show CDR1 as SNHLY and CDR2 as FYNNEI. The CDR3 has 15 amino acids. This CDR3 reads CASSLGLAVVETQYF. CDR3 DNA: TGTGCCAGCAGCTTGGGACTAGCGGTCGTAGAGACCCAGTACTTC.

This clone was recorded a few times. The chain carries TRBV7-9 and TRBJ2-3; tentatively, D is TRBD2 (6 bases). The germline V and J ends were trimmed by 2 bases and 0 bases, with 15 bases remaining between them. CDR1 and CDR2 (germline): SEHNR, FQNEAQ (reference sequence). This CDR3 has 17 residues. The CDR3 DNA follows: TGTGCCAGCAGCTTAAATCAGGGAGGAACTAGCACAGATACGCAGTATTTT. It is translated as CASSLNQGGTSTDTQYF.

This clone was seen a handful of times. The V gene is TRBV19, the J gene TRBJ2-7, with 12 positions matching TRBD1. Germline assignment: CDR1 LNHDA and CDR2 SQIVND (reference sequence). The CDR3 consists of 15 residues. With V trimmed by 4 bases and J by 6 bases, 7 bases remained unmatched. CDR3 sequence (DNA): TGTGCCAGTAGTACCACCGGGACAGGGGGCTCCGAGCAGTACTTC. It is translated as CASSTTGTGGSEQYF.

The chain is built from TRBV7-9 and TRBJ2-3; 11 bases match TRBD2. Germline V lookup: CDR1 SEHNR, CDR2 FQNEAQ (reference sequence). V shed 1 base and J 8 bases; nucleotides not matched to a gene: 5. The CDR3 is made up of 15 amino acids. The CDR3 reads CASSLEASGGRTQYF. The CDR3 region has the DNA TGTGCCAGCAGCTTAGAGGCTAGCGGGGGGCGTACGCAGTATTTT. Variable domain in full (rest from reference TRBV7-9 and TRBJ2-3): DTGVSQNPRHKITKRGQNVTFRCDPISEHNRLYWYRQTLGQGPEFLTYFQNEAQLEKSRLLSDRFSAERPKGSFSTLEIQRTEQGDSAMYLCASSLEASGGRTQYFGPGTRLTVL.

The V call is TRBV7-6, the J call TRBJ2-3, with 12 bases aligning to TRBD1. V trimming: 5 bases; J trimming: 8 bases; junction bases outside the gene matches: 17. The CDR3 spans 18 residues. Germline V lookup: CDR1 SGHVS, CDR2 FNYEAQ. The CDR3 here is CASSPSGGTGGGFGTQYF. The CDR3 DNA is TGTGCCAGCAGCCCTTCTGGCGGGACAGGGGGCGGCTTTGGTACGCAGTATTTT.

The chain recombines TRBV5-6 with TRBJ2-3; no clear D. With 4 bases removed from V and 3 bases from J, the gap between germline ends came to 12 bases. The germline V gene encodes CDR1 SGHDT and CDR2 YYEEEE. CDR3 length: 14 residues. CDR3 amino acids: CASSPPSRTDTQYF. CDR3 nucleotides: TGTGCCAGCAGCCCACCCTCCCGGACAGATACGCAGTATTTT.

The chain's CDR3 is CATYPGQGRENYGYTF. The CDR3 region has the DNA TGTGCCACCTACCCGGGACAGGGACGGGAAAACTATGGCTACACCTTC. The chain uses TRBV19 and TRBJ1-2; TRBD1 aligns across 9 bases. CDR3 length equals 16 residues. J lost 2 bases, V lost 10 bases, and 14 bases had no gene match. The V gene's germline CDR1 is LNHDA and CDR2 SQIVND (reference sequence).

The V gene is TRBV18, the J gene TRBJ1-5, with TRBD1 matching over 9 bases. The germline gives CDR1 KGHSH, CDR2 LQKENI. Losses at the gene ends were 5 bases for V and 4 bases for J; bases not matched to a gene: 6. This CDR3 has 15 amino acids. CDR3 loop: CASSTRDRENQPQHF. CDR3 nucleotides: TGTGCCAGCTCAACCCGGGACAGGGAGAATCAGCCCCAGCATTTT.

The rearrangement links TRBV28 to TRBJ1-3; D remains unclear. Trimming took 2 bases from V and 2 from J, leaving 10 bases between them. Germline loops: CDR1 MDHEN, CDR2 SYDVKM. The CDR3 runs 15 residues. The DNA of the CDR3 is TGTGCCAGCAGTTTAAATCTAGCTGCTGGAAACACCATATATTTT. Residues: CASSLNLAAGNTIYF.

V usage is TRBV7-3 and J usage is TRBJ2-2; D is perhaps TRBD2 (5 bases). There are 15 residues in the CDR3. The ends were cut back, 5 bases at V and 1 base at J, with 11 bases in the middle. The germline CDR1 and CDR2 sequences are SGHTA and FQGTGA. CDR3 loop: CASSLGILNTGELFF. CDR3 DNA: TGTGCCAGCAGCCTCGGGATTTTGAACACCGGGGAGCTGTTTTTT.

This clone has more than one count but fewer than ten. The gene calls are TRBV7-2 and TRBJ2-1, with 12 bases identical to TRBD2. V was clipped by 5 bases and J by 4 bases; unmatched bases: 3. The CDR3 is 15 residues long. Germline assignment: CDR1 SGHTA and CDR2 FQGNSA. The CDR3 bases are TGTGCCAGCAGCCCTAGCGGGGGGGTGTACAATGAGCAGTTCTTC. Amino acids: CASSPSGGVYNEQFF.

This sequence joins TRBV11-2 and TRBJ1-3; unclear D gene. V shed 1 base and J shed 9 bases, with 10 bases lying between them. Germline-derived CDR1 and CDR2 are SGHAT and FQNNGV. CDR3 length equals 13 residues. The CDR3 DNA is TGTGCCAGCAGCTTAGGCCCCACCGGCACCATATATTTT. This translates into CASSLGPTGTIYF. Based on the CDR3 plus reference TRBV11-2 and TRBJ1-3, the full variable domain is EAGVAQSPRYKIIEKRQSVAFWCNPISGHATLYWYQQILGQGPKLLIQFQNNGVVDDSQLPKDRFSAERLKGVDSTLKIQPAKLEDSAVYLCASSLGPTGTIYFGEGSWLTVV.

About this clone: Germline and junction disagree at one end, which may indicate a read error. The rearrangement joins TRBV5-4 to TRBJ2-3, with D perhaps matching TRBD2 (7 bases). CDR3 length: 17 residues. Germline-derived CDR1 and CDR2 are SGHNT and YYREEE (reference sequence). In DNA form, the CDR3 reads TGTGCCAGCAGCTTGACTAGAGGGGGGGAAGGTGCAGATAAGCAGTATTTT. This translates into CASSLTRGGEGADKQYF.

This clone was observed a handful of times. The chain recombines TRBV27 with TRBJ2-7; 11 bases are shared with TRBD2. Germline lookup yields CDR1 MNHEY and CDR2 SMNVEV (reference sequence). V gave up 3 bases and J gave up 2 bases; unmatched junction bases: 0. The CDR3 is 14 residues long. The CDR3 DNA reads as TGTGCCAGCAGTTTTAGCGGGGGGGCCTACGAGCAGTACTTC. Protein product: CASSFSGGAYEQYF.

This clone has a handful of counts. This sequence joins TRBV5-4 and TRBJ2-7; possible D gene TRBD2, 6 bases. This CDR3 is 14 amino acids long. V lost 4 bases, J lost 0 bases, and 11 bases lay in between. Germline V lookup: CDR1 SGHNT, CDR2 YYREEE (reference sequence). The CDR3, as DNA: TGTGCCAGCAGCCGGGACTCCAACTCCTACGAGCAGTACTTC. This gives the protein CASSRDSNSYEQYF.

The chain links TRBV10-1 to TRBJ2-7; TRBD2 agrees at 9 bases. Germline values: CDR1 WNHNN, CDR2 SYGVQD (reference sequence). Trimming removed 6 bases from V and 7 bases from J; junction bases left unmatched: 10. This CDR3 region has 14 residues. The CDR3 DNA reads TGCGCCAGCAGGGCGACTAGCGGAGCCGGGGAGCAGTACTTC. This encodes CASRATSGAGEQYF.

This clone showed up just a few times. The chain joins TRBV5-1 to TRBJ2-3; TRBD1 might be the D (6 bases). Germline loops: CDR1 SGHRS, CDR2 YFSETQ. The CDR3 contains 14 residues. The V and J ends lost 4 bases and 2 bases respectively, with 11 bases between them. CDR3 protein: CASSPGQPTDTQYF. Here the CDR3 DNA reads TGCGCCAGCAGCCCCGGACAGCCCACAGATACGCAGTATTTT.

The V call is TRBV5-1, the J call TRBJ2-7; 7 bases line up with TRBD2. J lost 7 bases, V lost 0 bases, and 7 bases had no gene match. Germline V CDR1 and CDR2: SGHRS, YFSETQ. The CDR3 is made up of 14 amino acids. The DNA of the CDR3 is TGCGCCAGCAGCTTGGAGCTAGCGGTGGGGGAGCAGTACTTC. Translation gives CASSLELAVGEQYF.

The chain carries TRBV28 and TRBJ1-5, with no clear D. This CDR3 has 13 residues. Germline V gives CDR1 MDHEN, CDR2 SYDVKM. Trimming shortened V by 7 bases and J by 9 bases, and 16 bases separated the two germline ends. This CDR3 reads CASNFEEDRPQHF. Here the CDR3 DNA reads TGTGCCAGCAATTTCGAGGAGGATCGGCCCCAGCATTTT.

The rearrangement links TRBV18 to TRBJ1-1; D unresolved. The CDR3 runs 15 residues. The germline V gene encodes CDR1 KGHSH and CDR2 LQKENI. The germline V and J ends were trimmed by 4 bases and 4 bases, with 16 bases remaining between them. This chain's CDR3 is CASSQMTPPGTEAFF. CDR3 nucleotides: TGTGCCAGCTCACAGATGACGCCCCCGGGCACTGAAGCTTTCTTT.

This clone was counted only a few times. The chain has TRBV29-1 and TRBJ2-7, with TRBD1 identical over 8 bases. V trimming: 8 bases; J trimming: 4 bases; junction bases outside the gene matches: 16. The CDR3 is 15 residues long. Germline-derived CDR1 and CDR2 are SQVTM and ANQGSEA. In DNA, the CDR3 is TGCAGCACTTGGGCCGGTAGGACAGGGCAGTACGAGCAGTACTTC. Protein product: CSTWAGRTGQYEQYF.

In DNA form, the CDR3 reads TGTGCCAGCAGCCAAGATCGGGATCAGGGGGCTGGTCAGCCCCAGCATTTT. It translates to CASSQDRDQGAGQPQHF. The chain recombines TRBV4-2 with TRBJ1-5; 8 bases match TRBD1. Per the germline V gene, CDR1 is LGHNA and CDR2 is YNFKEQ. The CDR3 extends over 17 amino acids. The junction had 10 bases not matched to a gene; V was cut back by 0 bases and J by 6 bases.

Only a few counts were recorded for this clone. In nucleotides, the CDR3 is TGCGCCAGCAGGCTAGCGGAAACACGAACCTACGAGCAGTACTTC. Its translation: CASRLAETRTYEQYF. The chain is built from TRBV5-1 and TRBJ2-7, with TRBD2 identical over 7 bases. Trimming cost V 5 bases and J 2 bases; bases outside gene matches: 10. The CDR3 covers 15 residues. Germline V gene lookup returns CDR1 SGHRS and CDR2 YFSETQ.

In its sample, this clone was seen a few times. This chain links TRBV15 with TRBJ1-1; 12 bases agree with TRBD1. CDR3 length: 17 residues. Germline lookup yields CDR1 LNHNV and CDR2 YYDKDF (reference sequence). V was clipped by 5 bases and J by 6 bases; unmatched bases: 13. CDR3 sequence reads: CATSPGTGGPKGPEAFF. The CDR3 bases are TGTGCCACCAGCCCCGGGACAGGGGGCCCAAAGGGACCTGAAGCTTTCTTT. The full variable domain, in which reference TRBV15 and TRBJ1-1 provide the parts outside the CDR3, is DAMVIQNPRYQVTQFGKPVTLSCSQTLNHNVMYWYQQKSSQAPKLLFHYYDKDFNNEADTPDNFQSRRPNTSFCFLDIRSPGLGDTAMYLCATSPGTGGPKGPEAFFGQGTRLTVV.

The J gene is TRBJ2-7, the V gene TRBV28, with 12 bases matching TRBD2. This CDR3 is built from 18 residues. Germline CDR1 reads MDHEN; CDR2 reads SYDVKM. Trimming cost V 1 base and J 0 bases; bases outside gene matches: 7. CDR3 protein: CASSLSAGTSGFSYEQYF. In nucleotides, the CDR3 is TGTGCCAGCAGTTTATCCGCCGGGACTAGCGGGTTCTCCTACGAGCAGTACTTC. Full variable domain (outside the CDR3, taken from reference TRBV28 and TRBJ2-7): DVKVTQSSRYLVKRTGEKVFLECVQDMDHENMFWYRQDPGLGLRLIYFSYDVKMKEKGDIPEGYSVSREKKERFSLILESASTNQTSMYLCASSLSAGTSGFSYEQYFGPGTRLTVT.

This clone was seen only a few times. The chain recombines TRBV19 with TRBJ1-4; D is possibly TRBD1 (6 bases). Trimming cost V 4 bases and J 5 bases, with 11 bases left between them. Germline CDR1 and CDR2: LNHDA and SQIVND (reference sequence). The CDR3 is 14 amino acids. CDR3 amino acids: CASSRQGSNEKLFF. Written as DNA, the CDR3 is TGTGCCAGTAGTAGGCAGGGGTCGAATGAAAAACTGTTTTTT.